What follows are 11 T cell receptor beta chains derived from one specimen sequenced in a study of blood T cell repertoires in COVID-19. Measured with immunoSEQ multiplex PCR; TCRdb has only the in-frame clones, and not every one. The table has about 210,000 clones, less than 90% seen once. The sample comprised PBMCs or T cells enriched from blood (not recorded which). These receptors were collected from a woman aged 25 to 39 who had been exposed to COVID-19.

The chain recombines TRBV7-2 with TRBJ2-3; tentatively, D is TRBD1 (6 bases). Germline V gives CDR1 SGHTA, CDR2 FQGNSA. This CDR3 has 15 amino acids. V gave up 5 bases and J gave up 0 bases, with 12 bases separating them. The CDR3 coding sequence is TGTGCCAGCAGCCGCCCGGGACATAGCACAGATACGCAGTATTTT. This sequence encodes CASSRPGHSTDTQYF.

This clone was recorded at least ten times. CDR3 coding DNA: TGTGCCAGCAGCGTAGGGGGAGGGGGTCCCTCCGAGCAGTACTTC. It specifies CASSVGGGGPSEQYF. The chain joins TRBV9 to TRBJ2-7; possibly TRBD2 for D (7 bases). Trimming left V 0 bases short and J 6 bases short, with 16 bases between. Germline loops: CDR1 SGDLS, CDR2 YYNGEE. The CDR3 totals 15 residues.

The rearrangement links TRBV27 to TRBJ2-3; the D is unclear. Trimming stripped 0 bases from V and 2 bases from J, with 9 bases between. The CDR3 contains 15 residues. In germline, CDR1 is MNHEY, CDR2 SMNVEV (reference sequence). The CDR3 region has the DNA TGTGCCAGCAGTTTATCTCGGAGAAACACAGATACGCAGTATTTT. It encodes CASSLSRRNTDTQYF.

The V gene is TRBV3-1 (or the pseudogene TRBV3-2), the J gene TRBJ1-4; perhaps TRBD1 as D (6 bases). Trimming left V 4 bases short and J 5 bases short, with 11 bases between. Per the germline V gene, CDR1 is LGHDT and CDR2 is YNNKEL (reference sequence). CDR3 length: 14 residues. The CDR3 region is CASSRRTENEKLFF. The CDR3, as DNA: TGTGCCAGCAGCCGTAGGACAGAGAATGAAAAACTGTTTTTT.

In its sample, this clone was seen once. The CDR3 DNA is TGTGCCAGCAGTGTTCAGGGTTGGGAAAAACTGTTTTTT. Translating it yields CASSVQGWEKLFF. V gene TRBV2 combines with J gene TRBJ1-4; TRBD1 is a possible D gene (5 bases). The germline V and J ends were trimmed by 4 bases and 8 bases, with 11 bases remaining between them. Germline assignment: CDR1 SNHLY and CDR2 FYNNEI. The CDR3 is made up of 13 amino acids.

The rearrangement uses TRBV3-1 (or the pseudogene TRBV3-2) and TRBJ2-1; 12 nucleotides align to TRBD2. The J segment lost 4 bases and the V segment lost 3 bases, leaving 1 base of the junction unmatched. This CDR3 contains 15 residues. Germline-derived CDR1 and CDR2 are LGHDT and YNNKEL (reference sequence). The CDR3 loop is CASSHLAGGYNEQFF. CDR3 DNA: TGTGCCAGCAGCCACCTAGCGGGGGGGTACAATGAGCAGTTCTTC.

The chain couples TRBV6-1 to TRBJ2-7; 11 positions match TRBD1. CDR1 and CDR2 (germline): MNHNS, SASEGT. Germline trimming cut 3 bases from V and 4 bases from J; bases unmatched to any gene: 5. CDR3 length: 15 amino acids. CDR3: CASSEGTGGAYEQYF. The CDR3 nucleotides read TGTGCCAGCAGTGAGGGGACAGGGGGGGCATACGAGCAGTACTTC.

This CDR3 reads CAISGGQNNQPQHF. CDR3 sequence (DNA): TGTGCCATCAGTGGGGGGCAGAACAATCAGCCCCAGCATTTT. The chain is built from TRBV10-3 and TRBJ1-5; TRBD1 is a possible D gene (6 bases). CDR3 length: 14 amino acids. Germline CDR1 and CDR2: ENHRY and SYGVKD. V was clipped by 4 bases and J by 3 bases, with 10 bases between them.

This chain connects TRBV18 to TRBJ1-5, with 7 bases that match TRBD1. This CDR3 is 15 amino acids long. Germline V gene lookup returns CDR1 KGHSH and CDR2 LQKENI. The junction had 6 bases not matched to a gene; V was cut back by 6 bases and J by 1 base. The DNA of the CDR3 is TGTGCCAGCTCTCAGACAGGGAGAAGCAATCAGCCCCAGCATTTT. Translating it yields CASSQTGRSNQPQHF. Combining the CDR3 with reference TRBV18 and TRBJ1-5 gives the whole variable domain NAGVMQNPRHLVRRRGQEARLRCSPMKGHSHVYWYRQLPEEGLKFMVYLQKENIIDESGMPKERFSAEFPKEGPSILRIQQVVRGDSAAYFCASSQTGRSNQPQHFGDGTRLSIL.

CDR3 region: CASSKEGAGNDEQYF. The CDR3 DNA is TGTGCCAGCAGCAAAGAAGGGGCAGGGAACGACGAGCAGTACTTC. This chain connects TRBV21-1 to TRBJ2-7; TRBD1, as called in the table, went unchecked against the DNA. TRBV21-1 is noted as a pseudogene. The CDR3 is 15 amino acids.

This clone showed up just a few times. This sequence joins TRBV3-1 (or the pseudogene TRBV3-2) and TRBJ1-1; 11 bases are a match to TRBD1. Germline CDR1 reads LGHDT; CDR2 reads YNNKEL (reference sequence). J gave up 6 bases and V 4 bases, and 13 bases lay outside the gene matches. This CDR3 region has 17 residues. The CDR3 here is CASSPWTGGAGWAEAFF. CDR3 nucleotide sequence: TGTGCCAGCAGCCCATGGACAGGGGGCGCCGGTTGGGCTGAAGCTTTCTTT.